This T cell receptor beta chain appears in the sequencing data of a study of blood T cell repertoires in COVID-19. Looking at the study overall: COVID-19 samples from acute and convalescent phases originated in the United States, Italy and Spain.

Authors' processing steps: Estimates of nucleated cell counts were drawn from the amplification of reference gene primers. Repertoires were generated with immunoSEQ multiplex PCR, while TCRdb's copy carries only in-frame clones and drops some. The V and J calls and the clone size are those of that table, but D and trimming were determined from the DNA. This table has approximately 280,000 clones, around nine tenths appearing once. The length of the CDR3 is 16 residues. Trimming removed 3 bases from V and 0 bases from J; junction bases left unmatched: 2. Germline V gene sequence: CDR1 KGHSH, CDR2 LQKENI.

The V gene is TRBV18, the J gene TRBJ2-6; the match to TRBD1 covers 7 bases. The sequence came from a woman aged 55-69 years with acute or convalescent COVID-19. Source material: peripheral blood. The DNA of the CDR3 is TGTGCCAGCTCACCGACAGGGAGCTCTGGGGCCAACGTCCTGACTTTC. It translates to CASSPTGSSGANVLTF.